A single sample is the source of the 16 T cell receptor beta chains below, sequenced in a study of blood T cell repertoires in COVID-19. Repertoires were generated with immunoSEQ multiplex PCR, while TCRdb's copy carries only in-frame clones and drops some. The sample lists approximately 91,000 clones; approximately 90% were seen once. The sequenced sample was peripheral blood. The receptors derive from an older man with acute or convalescent COVID-19.

The genes are TRBV28 and TRBJ1-1, with D unclear. Trimming took off 11 bases at V and 1 base at J, with 20 bases between the two ends. There are 15 residues in the CDR3. Germline values: CDR1 MDHEN, CDR2 SYDVKM. CDR3 sequence: CAGAGVGGSNTEAFF. CDR3 DNA sequence: TGTGCCGGCGCCGGGGTGGGCGGCTCGAACACTGAAGCTTTCTTT.

The chain combines TRBV28 with TRBJ1-2; the match to TRBD1 covers 7 bases. V dropped 6 bases and J dropped 5; count of bases not matched to a gene: 6. The CDR3 is 13 amino acids. Germline-derived CDR1 and CDR2 are MDHEN and SYDVKM. CDR3: CASSGQARYGYTF. The CDR3 nucleotides read TGTGCCAGCAGCGGACAGGCCAGGTATGGCTACACCTTC.

This clone was detected ten times or more. The chain combines TRBV7-9 with TRBJ1-4; D not certain. Germline CDR1 and CDR2: SEHNR and FQNEAQ (reference sequence). V was trimmed by 2 bases and J by 8 bases, leaving 12 bases between them. This CDR3 has 14 residues. CDR3 residues: CASSLREGREKLFF. The CDR3 DNA reads TGTGCCAGCAGCTTACGGGAAGGGAGAGAAAAACTGTTTTTT.

V usage is TRBV20-1 and J usage is TRBJ1-4; maybe TRBD1 (6 bases). This CDR3 has 14 amino acids. Trimming removed 3 bases from V and 8 bases from J, with 16 bases in between. Germline V gene lookup returns CDR1 DFQATT and CDR2 SNEGSKA (reference sequence). The CDR3 DNA reads TGCAGTGCTAGTTGGGGCCAGGGGCCGGAAAAACTGTTTTTT. It is translated as CSASWGQGPEKLFF.

CDR3 amino acids: CASRIAGLARDTQYF. The CDR3 coding sequence is TGTGCCAGCAGAATTGCGGGACTAGCGCGCGATACGCAGTATTTT. This sequence joins TRBV5-4 and TRBJ2-3; 10 bases align to TRBD2. Per germline, CDR1 SGHNT and CDR2 YYREEE (reference sequence). This CDR3 has 15 residues. The J segment lost 6 bases and the V segment lost 5 bases, leaving 9 bases of the junction unmatched.

The chain recombines TRBV4-1 with TRBJ1-6; D uncertain. Trimming left V 7 bases short and J 0 bases short, with 16 bases between. CDR1 and CDR2 from the germline V gene are MGHRA and YSYEKL. CDR3 length equals 17 residues. Here the CDR3 DNA reads TGCGCCAGCATCCTATTGAGGGCGAGCTCCTATAATTCACCCCTCCACTTT. Translated, it gives CASILLRASSYNSPLHF.

The V and J genes are TRBV5-1 and TRBJ2-1; 11 nucleotides line up with TRBD2. Germline V gene lookup returns CDR1 SGHRS and CDR2 YFSETQ. This CDR3 is 14 amino acids long. Germline trimming cut 4 bases from V and 8 bases from J; bases unmatched to any gene: 5. The chain's CDR3 is CASSPGTSGHEQFF. The CDR3 nucleotides read TGCGCCAGCAGCCCCGGGACTAGCGGCCATGAGCAGTTCTTC.

V usage is TRBV7-8 and J usage is TRBJ1-5, with no clear D. The CDR3 runs 14 residues. V shed 2 bases and J shed 2 bases, with 7 bases lying between them. Germline V lookup: CDR1 SGHVS, CDR2 FQNEAQ. CDR3 sequence reads: CASSLSTGNQPQHF. DNA of the CDR3: TGTGCCAGCAGCTTATCCACTGGCAATCAGCCCCAGCATTTT.

The chain has TRBV21-1 and TRBJ1-4; the tabulated D call, TRBD1, remains unverified against the DNA. TRBV21-1 is given as a pseudogene. The CDR3 runs to 19 residues. Written as DNA, the CDR3 is TGTGCCAGCAGCAAAGGGTGTGGAACAGGGGGCTCAACTAATGAAAAACTGTTTTTT. It translates to CASSKGCGTGGSTNEKLFF.

J is TRBJ1-1 and V is TRBV19, with 9 nucleotides matching TRBD1. From germline, CDR1 is LNHDA and CDR2 SQIVND (reference sequence). After removal of 6 bases from V and 6 bases from J, the junction contained 5 bases not matched to a gene. The CDR3 is 13 amino acids. This chain's CDR3 is CASRPDRGSEAFF. The CDR3 DNA follows: TGTGCCAGTAGGCCGGACAGGGGCTCTGAAGCTTTCTTT.

The chain uses TRBV7-2 and TRBJ2-7; tentatively, D is TRBD2 (7 bases). CDR3 length equals 15 residues. Trimming left V 2 bases short and J 0 bases short, with 11 bases between. CDR1 and CDR2 from the germline V gene are SGHTA and FQGNSA. CDR3 residues: CASSLRGGASYEQYV. CDR3 bases: TGTGCCAGCAGCTTAAGGGGGGGGGCCTCCTACGAGCAGTACGTC.

This clone has just one count. This sequence joins TRBV28 and TRBJ2-3; D ambiguous. The length of the CDR3 is 15 residues. CDR1 is MDHEN and CDR2 is SYDVKM in the germline V gene. V was shortened by 5 bases and J by 0 bases, with 12 bases between the two germline ends. CDR3 bases: TGTGCCAGCAGTCTCCCCACTGGTAGCACAGATACGCAGTATTTT. It yields the protein CASSLPTGSTDTQYF. The full variable domain, its missing parts supplied by reference TRBV28 and TRBJ2-3, is DVKVTQSSRYLVKRTGEKVFLECVQDMDHENMFWYRQDPGLGLRLIYFSYDVKMKEKGDIPEGYSVSREKKERFSLILESASTNQTSMYLCASSLPTGSTDTQYFGPGTRLTVL.

The chain uses TRBV2 and TRBJ1-5, with TRBD1 identical over 10 bases. The V segment lost 6 bases and the J segment 3 bases; nucleotides outside the gene matches: 5. Germline loops: CDR1 SNHLY, CDR2 FYNNEI. The CDR3 totals 15 residues. The CDR3 here is CASRLDRGPNQPQHF. DNA for the CDR3: TGTGCCAGCAGACTAGACAGGGGGCCCAATCAGCCCCAGCATTTT. The variable domain in full, with the rest retrieved from reference TRBV2 and TRBJ1-5, is EPEVTQTPSHQVTQMGQEVILRCVPISNHLYFYWYRQILGQKVEFLVSFYNNEISEKSEIFDDQFSVERPDGSNFTLKIRSTKLEDSAMYFCASRLDRGPNQPQHFGDGTRLSIL.

This clone was observed a handful of times. This rearrangement joins TRBV19 to TRBJ2-7; 7 nucleotides line up with TRBD2. J was trimmed by 5 bases and V by 0 bases; bases with no gene match: 4. Germline CDR1 reads LNHDA; CDR2 reads SQIVND (reference sequence). CDR3 length equals 14 residues. The CDR3 reads CASSIELAHNEQYF. CDR3 coding DNA: TGTGCCAGTAGTATAGAACTAGCGCATAACGAGCAGTACTTC.

The chain carries TRBV27 and TRBJ1-1; D not resolved. The V gene's germline CDR1 is MNHEY and CDR2 SMNVEV (reference sequence). The CDR3 sequence is 12 residues long. V shed 5 bases and J shed 5 bases, with 9 bases lying between them. CDR3: CASSADWTEAFF. CDR3 sequence (DNA): TGTGCCAGCAGTGCAGATTGGACTGAAGCTTTCTTT.

This clone appeared a few times. CDR3: CASSFAGLAGKAGELFF. The CDR3 nucleotides are TGTGCCAGCAGCTTCGCAGGACTAGCGGGGAAGGCCGGGGAGCTGTTTTTT. J is TRBJ2-2 and V is TRBV5-4; the match to TRBD2 covers 12 bases. Unmatched junction bases numbered 8, after V lost 2 bases and J lost 6 bases. The CDR3 covers 17 residues. Germline assignment: CDR1 SGHNT and CDR2 YYREEE (reference sequence).